The next 24 T cell receptor beta chains were all read from a single sample in a study of shared clonotypes between healthy human individuals. Repertoires were generated with immunoSEQ multiplex PCR, while TCRdb's copy carries only in-frame clones and drops some. The data contain about 1 million clones, around 74% of them singletons. The sample was memory CD4+ T cells sorted from blood. Subset indicated: CD45RA-negative fraction. These receptors originate from a man between 18 and 29 years old in good health.

This chain uses TRBV7-2 with TRBJ2-4; 9 bases align to TRBD2. The germline V gene encodes CDR1 SGHTA and CDR2 FQGNSA. Trimming at V came to 4 bases and at J to 6 bases, leaving 7 bases not matched to a gene. This CDR3 comprises 15 residues. The CDR3 DNA sequence: TGTGCCAGCAGCTCCCGGACTAGCGAGGGAAACATTCAGTACTTC. Amino acids: CASSSRTSEGNIQYF.

This clone appeared a few times. The rearrangement links TRBV5-8 to TRBJ2-3, with D maybe TRBD2 (7 bases). CDR3 length: 16 amino acids. Trimming pared 4 bases from V and 1 base from J, leaving 16 bases between. Germline V gene sequence: CDR1 SGHTS, CDR2 YDEGEE. The CDR3 region has the DNA TGTGCCAGCAGCACACCAGGGGAGGGGGGCACAGATACGCAGTATTTT. It yields the protein CASSTPGEGGTDTQYF.

This clone was found once. This sequence joins TRBV29-1 and TRBJ1-3; TRBD1 matches 7 bases. Unmatched junction bases numbered 4, after V lost 4 bases and J lost 7 bases. The CDR3 covers 12 residues. Germline loops: CDR1 SQVTM, CDR2 ANQGSEA. The CDR3 bases are TGCAGCGTTGGACAGGGATCTAACACCATATATTTT. Its translation is CSVGQGSNTIYF. Variable domain in full (rest from reference TRBV29-1 and TRBJ1-3): SAVISQKPSRDICQRGTSLTIQCQVDSQVTMMFWYRQQPGQSLTLIATANQGSEATYESGFVIDKFPISRPNLTFSTLTVSNMSPEDSSIYLCSVGQGSNTIYFGEGSWLTVV.

The chain combines TRBV5-1 with TRBJ1-6; TRBD1 is a possible D gene (5 bases). Trimming took off 4 bases at V and 8 bases at J, with 19 bases between the two ends. The germline V gene has CDR1 SGHRS and CDR2 YFSETQ. This CDR3 has 16 amino acids. The CDR3 loop reads CASSPGGVRVDSPLHF. CDR3 bases: TGCGCCAGCAGCCCTGGAGGGGTCAGGGTGGATTCACCCCTCCACTTT.

As concerns this clone: The same CDR3 also results from other DNA sequences found in this sample. This chain uses TRBV7-9 with TRBJ2-1; D is ambiguous. V lost 1 base to trimming and J lost 4 bases, with 5 bases between them. Germline lookup yields CDR1 SEHNR and CDR2 FQNEAQ (reference sequence). CDR3 size: 13 residues. The chain's CDR3 is CASSLGQYNEQFF. Here the CDR3 DNA reads TGTGCCAGCAGCTTAGGCCAATACAATGAGCAGTTCTTC.

This clone has a single count. CDR3 nucleotide sequence: TGTGCCAGTTCAGGCATAGGCGGAGCCCTTGCGTTGGAGCAGTACTTC. Protein: CASSGIGGALALEQYF. V and J are TRBV2 and TRBJ2-7; the D is unclear. Germline V gives CDR1 SNHLY, CDR2 FYNNEI. This CDR3 comprises 16 residues. V lost 9 bases and J 7 bases, leaving 28 bases between the germline ends.

The chain recombines TRBV29-1 with TRBJ2-7; the D is unclear. The CDR3 has 13 residues. V dropped 4 bases and J dropped 1 base, with 11 bases sitting between them. Germline-derived CDR1 and CDR2 are SQVTM and ANQGSEA. The CDR3 loop reads CSVAASASYEQYF. The CDR3 nucleotides are TGCAGCGTTGCGGCGTCAGCTTCCTACGAGCAGTACTTC.

V is TRBV7-2 and J is TRBJ2-7, with 7 positions matching TRBD2. The germline CDR1 and CDR2 sequences are SGHTA and FQGNSA. The V segment lost 5 bases and the J segment 1 base; nucleotides outside the gene matches: 5. CDR3 length: 14 residues. Written as DNA, the CDR3 is TGTGCCAGCAGCGCCGGGGGGACTTCCTACGAGCAGTACTTC. Translation gives CASSAGGTSYEQYF. The full variable domain, its missing parts supplied by reference TRBV7-2 and TRBJ2-7, is GAGVSQSPSNKVTEKGKDVELRCDPISGHTALYWYRQSLGQGLEFLIYFQGNSAPDKSGLPSDRFSAERTGGSVSTLTIQRTQQEDSAVYLCASSAGGTSYEQYFGPGTRLTVT.

The rearrangement links TRBV2 to TRBJ1-1; unclear D gene. CDR3 length: 13 residues. Between the trimmed V and J ends, which lost 3 bases and 0 bases, there was a span of 5 bases. Germline CDR1 is SNHLY and CDR2 is FYNNEI. The CDR3, as DNA: TGTGCCAGCAGTGAGGGGATGAACACTGAAGCTTTCTTT. It yields the protein CASSEGMNTEAFF.

The gene calls are TRBV25-1 and TRBJ1-3, with D unresolved. Germline loops: CDR1 MGHDK, CDR2 SYGVNS. The CDR3 sequence is 12 residues long. V lost 4 bases to trimming and J lost 4 bases, with 5 bases between them. The CDR3 DNA reads TGTGCCAGCAGTGCTGTAGGAAACACCATATATTTT. Translation: CASSAVGNTIYF.

This chain joins TRBV28 and TRBJ2-2; 12 bases align to TRBD2. The J segment lost 1 base and the V segment lost 6 bases, leaving 21 bases of the junction unmatched. The CDR3 is 22 residues long. Per germline, CDR1 MDHEN and CDR2 SYDVKM. The chain's CDR3 is CASSGIYSSGGAYALNTGELFF. CDR3 DNA: TGTGCCAGCAGCGGTATTTACTCTAGCGGGGGGGCCTACGCTCTGAACACCGGGGAGCTGTTTTTT.

The rearrangement uses TRBV18 and TRBJ2-7; D remains unclear. This CDR3 region has 14 residues. Trimming removed 6 bases at V and 0 bases at J, with 12 bases between. CDR1 and CDR2 (germline): KGHSH, LQKENI. The CDR3, as DNA: TGTGCCAGCTCCCCCGCGAGCAGCTCCTACGAGCAGTACTTC. It specifies CASSPASSSYEQYF.

This chain joins TRBV10-2 and TRBJ2-6; 7 positions match TRBD1. The CDR3 is 15 residues long. J was trimmed by 2 bases and V by 3 bases; bases with no gene match: 1. The germline gives CDR1 WSHSY, CDR2 SAAADI. The DNA of the CDR3 is TGCGCCAGCAGTGATACAGGGGCTGGGGCCAACGTCCTGACTTTC. This translates into CASSDTGAGANVLTF.

V is TRBV7-9 and J is TRBJ2-1; a weak D match, TRBD2 (5 bases). Trimming stripped 7 bases from V and 5 bases from J, with 12 bases between. Germline assignment: CDR1 SEHNR and CDR2 FQNEAQ (reference sequence). The CDR3 runs 13 residues. The CDR3 nucleotides are TGTGCCAGCAATGACTACTACAACAATGAGCAGTTCTTC. Protein sequence: CASNDYYNNEQFF. Full variable domain (rest looked up from reference TRBV7-9 and TRBJ2-1): DTGVSQNPRHKITKRGQNVTFRCDPISEHNRLYWYRQTLGQGPEFLTYFQNEAQLEKSRLLSDRFSAERPKGSFSTLEIQRTEQGDSAMYLCASNDYYNNEQFFGPGTRLTVL.

The chain joins TRBV9 to TRBJ2-7; tentatively, D is TRBD1 (5 bases). Germline CDR1 SGDLS, CDR2 YYNGEE. The length of the CDR3 is 14 residues. V lost 0 bases to trimming and J lost 0 bases, with 7 bases between them. The CDR3 DNA reads as TGTGCCAGCAGCGTAGAGGGGATCTCCTACGAGCAGTACTTC. Its protein product is CASSVEGISYEQYF.

Points on this clone: A read error is the likely source, as a far larger clone sits one nucleotide away. The chain recombines TRBV7-3 with TRBJ2-2; the D gene is possibly TRBD1 (6 bases). Germline-derived CDR1 and CDR2 are SGHTA and FQGTGA. This CDR3 has 15 residues. The ends were cut back, 4 bases at V and 1 base at J, with 10 bases in the middle. The CDR3 protein is CASSSQTGNTGELFF. The CDR3 region has the DNA TGTGCCAGCAGCTCCCAGACAGGGAACACCGGGGAGCTGTTTTTT.

This clone has more than one count but fewer than ten. The chain couples TRBV19 to TRBJ2-5; 9 nucleotides match TRBD1. This CDR3 has 15 amino acids. Trimming cost V 4 bases and J 5 bases; bases outside gene matches: 8. Germline CDR1 and CDR2: LNHDA and SQIVND (reference sequence). CDR3 region: CASSTNTGGGETQYF. CDR3 DNA sequence: TGTGCCAGTAGTACGAACACAGGGGGCGGGGAGACCCAGTACTTC.

V usage is TRBV14 and J usage is TRBJ2-3; D not resolved. Per the germline V gene, CDR1 is SGHDN and CDR2 is FVKESK. V shed 1 base and J shed 9 bases, with 14 bases lying between them. The CDR3 sequence is 14 residues long. The CDR3 loop is CASSQGLVSNTQYF. CDR3 nucleotides: TGTGCCAGCAGCCAAGGGCTAGTTAGCAACACGCAGTATTTT.

This clone has only a few counts. This chain uses TRBV5-4 with TRBJ2-1, with 7 positions matching TRBD2. J lost 0 bases, V lost 0 bases, and 3 bases had no gene match. The CDR3 consists of 16 residues. The germline V gene has CDR1 SGHNT and CDR2 YYREEE (reference sequence). The CDR3 region has the DNA TGTGCCAGCAGCTTGGGTCTAGCGGCCTCCTACAATGAGCAGTTCTTC. Translating it yields CASSLGLAASYNEQFF.

The genes are TRBV7-2 and TRBJ2-2; 7 nucleotides align to TRBD2. Per germline, CDR1 SGHTA and CDR2 FQGNSA. J gave up 5 bases and V 1 base, and 4 bases lay outside the gene matches. The CDR3 is made up of 15 amino acids. Written as DNA, the CDR3 is TGTGCCAGCAGCTTAGGGGGGAGGGCAACCGGGGAGCTGTTTTTT. Protein: CASSLGGRATGELFF.

The V call is TRBV4-3, the J call TRBJ2-4; D gene unclear. The CDR3 has 15 residues. Germline V lookup: CDR1 LGHNA, CDR2 YSLEER. V shed 4 bases and J shed 6 bases, with 16 bases lying between them. CDR3 amino acids: CASSLTMSPGNIQYF. Here the CDR3 DNA reads TGCGCCAGCAGCCTTACCATGAGTCCCGGAAACATTCAGTACTTC.

The J gene is TRBJ1-3, the V gene TRBV2; D remains unclear. Deletions cut 2 bases from V and 4 bases from J, with 6 bases between. The CDR3 is made up of 13 amino acids. Per germline, CDR1 SNHLY and CDR2 FYNNEI. CDR3 region: CASSEFRGNTIYF. CDR3 sequence (DNA): TGTGCCAGCAGTGAATTTCGGGGAAACACCATATATTTT.

This clone was detected only a few times. This specimen includes other DNA sequences encoding the same CDR3. The chain is built from TRBV27 and TRBJ2-2, with TRBD1 as a possible D gene (5 bases). CDR1 and CDR2 from the germline V gene are MNHEY and SMNVEV (reference sequence). The V end lost 6 bases, the J end lost 2 bases, and 10 bases lay between the germline ends. The CDR3 has 14 amino acids. The CDR3 DNA sequence: TGTGCCAGCAGCTTGGGGCGAAACACCGGGGAGCTGTTTTTT. As protein: CASSLGRNTGELFF.

The V and J genes are TRBV6-5 and TRBJ1-4; D gene ambiguous. V was clipped by 0 bases and J by 8 bases, with 10 bases between them. Germline-derived CDR1 and CDR2 are MNHEY and SVGAGI. The CDR3 is made up of 14 amino acids. CDR3 sequence reads: CASSYSIVEEKLFF. The CDR3 coding sequence is TGTGCCAGCAGTTACTCAATAGTTGAGGAAAAACTGTTTTTT.